The next 30 T cell receptor beta chains were all read from a single sample in a study of T cell responses to AZD1222 COVID-19 vaccine. Profiling relied on immunoSEQ multiplex PCR, and the TCRdb table lists in-frame clones only, not all of them. Seen here are roughly 130,000 clones, roughly 91% observed once, and the top ten hold 2.8%. The sequencing here drew on peripheral blood, taken on day 0 of AZD1222 vaccination. The receptors were gathered from an adult in good health.

This sequence joins TRBV5-6 and TRBJ1-5, with 7 bases matching TRBD1. V was clipped by 3 bases and J by 4 bases; unmatched bases: 7. This CDR3 is built from 15 residues. Germline values: CDR1 SGHDT, CDR2 YYEEEE. DNA for the CDR3: TGTGCCAGCAGCTACGGGGACAGAAAAAATCAGCCCCAGCATTTT. It specifies CASSYGDRKNQPQHF.

The gene calls are TRBV6-5 and TRBJ1-5; D is perhaps TRBD1 (5 bases). V gave up 10 bases and J gave up 2 bases, with 12 bases separating them. This CDR3 has 13 amino acids. In germline, CDR1 is MNHEY, CDR2 SVGAGI. The CDR3 sequence is CATELRGNQPQHF. In nucleotides, the CDR3 is TGTGCCACTGAGCTCAGGGGCAATCAGCCCCAGCATTTT.

This chain links TRBV7-3 with TRBJ2-1, with a tentative D call TRBD2 (6 bases). The CDR3 runs to 14 residues. Germline V lookup: CDR1 SGHTA, CDR2 FQGTGA. V was shortened by 2 bases and J by 8 bases, with 13 bases between the two germline ends. CDR3 loop: CASSLGTPSDEQFF. The CDR3 DNA is TGTGCCAGCAGCTTAGGGACTCCCAGCGATGAGCAGTTCTTC.

The chain carries TRBV29-1 and TRBJ2-7; D is unclear. The CDR3 is made up of 11 amino acids. V gave up 6 bases and J gave up 3 bases, with 9 bases separating them. Germline CDR1 and CDR2: SQVTM and ANQGSEA. The CDR3 sequence: CSVTSYYEQYF. Here the CDR3 DNA reads TGCAGCGTGACGTCCTACTACGAGCAGTACTTC.

The chain links TRBV5-4 to TRBJ2-7; tentatively, D is TRBD2 (7 bases). The CDR3 extends over 14 amino acids. The germline gives CDR1 SGHNT, CDR2 YYREEE (reference sequence). V was trimmed by 4 bases and J by 0 bases, leaving 11 bases between them. DNA for the CDR3: TGTGCCAGCAGCCGGGGGGACACCTCCTACGAGCAGTACTTC. It encodes CASSRGDTSYEQYF. Full variable domain (rest looked up from reference TRBV5-4 and TRBJ2-7): ETGVTQSPTHLIKTRGQQVTLRCSSQSGHNTVSWYQQALGQGPQFIFQYYREEENGRGNFPPRFSGLQFPNYSSELNVNALELDDSALYLCASSRGDTSYEQYFGPGTRLTVT.

The rearrangement links TRBV5-1 to TRBJ2-7, with D unclear. Trimming removed 1 base from V and 3 bases from J, with 5 bases in between. The CDR3 runs to 12 residues. CDR1 is SGHRS and CDR2 is YFSETQ in the germline V gene. The CDR3 here is CASSLRDYEQYF. The CDR3 DNA reads as TGCGCCAGCAGCTTGAGAGACTACGAGCAGTACTTC. Variable domain in full (rest from reference TRBV5-1 and TRBJ2-7): KAGVTQTPRYLIKTRGQQVTLSCSPISGHRSVSWYQQTPGQGLQFLFEYFSETQRNKGNFPGRFSGRQFSNSRSEMNVSTLELGDSALYLCASSLRDYEQYFGPGTRLTVT.

The chain joins TRBV5-4 to TRBJ1-5; D is uncertain. The CDR3 runs to 13 residues. V lost 0 bases and J 4 bases, leaving 5 bases between the germline ends. From germline, CDR1 is SGHNT and CDR2 YYREEE (reference sequence). DNA for the CDR3: TGTGCCAGCAGCTTGGACGAGAATCAGCCCCAGCATTTT. Translation gives CASSLDENQPQHF.

The count of this clone is one. The chain is built from TRBV7-2 and TRBJ2-1, with D perhaps TRBD2 (6 bases). V lost 1 base and J lost 3, with 10 bases in between. This CDR3 spans 15 amino acids. CDR1 SGHTA and CDR2 FQGNSA come from the germline V gene. This CDR3 reads CASSLGGTYYNEQFF. Written as DNA, the CDR3 is TGTGCCAGCAGCTTAGGGGGGACTTACTACAATGAGCAGTTCTTC.

This rearrangement joins TRBV9 to TRBJ1-5; 8 bases align to TRBD1. The V segment lost 3 bases and the J segment 6 bases; nucleotides outside the gene matches: 14. The germline gives CDR1 SGDLS, CDR2 YYNGEE. The CDR3 runs 17 residues. As DNA, the CDR3 is TGTGCCAGCAGCGCCCGTATCCGGGCAGGGGGCTTTCAGCCCCAGCATTTT. This sequence encodes CASSARIRAGGFQPQHF. The whole variable domain, remainder taken from reference TRBV9 and TRBJ1-5, is DSGVTQTPKHLITATGQRVTLRCSPRSGDLSVYWYQQSLDQGLQFLIQYYNGEERAKGNILERFSAQQFPDLHSELNLSSLELGDSALYFCASSARIRAGGFQPQHFGDGTRLSIL.

The chain uses TRBV7-8 and TRBJ2-7; TRBD1 matches at 7 bases. Trimming at V came to 4 bases and at J to 2 bases, leaving 8 bases not matched to a gene. This CDR3 region has 15 residues. Germline V lookup: CDR1 SGHVS, CDR2 FQNEAQ. CDR3 nucleotide sequence: TGTGCCAGCAGCTCCCGGGACAGTGTTACCTACGAGCAGTACTTC. Its translation: CASSSRDSVTYEQYF.

The J gene is TRBJ2-3, the V gene TRBV27; weak D call: TRBD2 (6 bases). There are 15 residues in the CDR3. Germline V gene sequence: CDR1 MNHEY, CDR2 SMNVEV (reference sequence). The germline V and J ends were trimmed by 7 bases and 4 bases, with 18 bases remaining between them. This CDR3 reads CASTPIGRGADTQYF. The CDR3 nucleotides are TGTGCCAGCACCCCAATTGGGCGGGGCGCAGATACGCAGTATTTT.

This sequence joins TRBV15 and TRBJ2-5, with a tentative D call TRBD1 (6 bases). Germline-derived CDR1 and CDR2 are LNHNV and YYDKDF (reference sequence). Trimming removed 2 bases from V and 4 bases from J, with 11 bases in between. This CDR3 has 14 residues. The DNA for the CDR3 is TGTGCCACCAGCAGACTACAGGGTTTAGAGACCCAGTACTTC. This gives the protein CATSRLQGLETQYF.

V is TRBV6-6 and J is TRBJ2-7, with 8 positions matching TRBD1. The length of the CDR3 is 14 residues. Trimming removed 6 bases from V and 0 bases from J; junction bases left unmatched: 4. Germline-derived CDR1 and CDR2 are MNHNY and SVGAGI (reference sequence). DNA of the CDR3: TGTGCCAGCAGCCCGACAGGGGTCTCCTACGAGCAGTACTTC. Its protein product is CASSPTGVSYEQYF.

This clone was seen only a few times. The genes are TRBV24-1 and TRBJ2-1; D tentatively reads TRBD1 or TRBD2 (5 bases each). Per germline, CDR1 KGHDR and CDR2 SFDVKD. Trimming removed 5 bases from V and 5 bases from J, with 15 bases in between. The CDR3 is 15 residues long. CDR3 sequence (DNA): TGTGCCACCAGTGGCCTACCGGGGCCCAACAATGAGCAGTTCTTC. Its protein product is CATSGLPGPNNEQFF.

The V and J genes are TRBV9 and TRBJ2-2, with 13 bases identical to TRBD2. This CDR3 spans 20 amino acids. Trimming cost V 0 bases and J 2 bases; bases outside gene matches: 10. Looked up from germline, CDR1 is SGDLS and CDR2 is YYNGEE. The CDR3 DNA reads as TGTGCCAGCAGCGTAGCTAGAGGAGGACTAGCGGGAGTCAACACCGGGGAGCTGTTTTTT. This gives the protein CASSVARGGLAGVNTGELFF.

About this clone itself: One end of the junction varies from germline; a read error may be responsible. The chain combines TRBV19 with TRBJ2-3, with TRBD1 matching 8 bases. This CDR3 contains 15 residues. From germline, CDR1 is LNHDA and CDR2 SQIVND (reference sequence). Here the CDR3 reads CASRDTGGSSDTQYF. CDR3 in DNA: TGTGCTAGTAGGGACACAGGGGGGTCATCAGATACGCAGTATTTT.

This sequence joins TRBV7-8 and TRBJ2-5; D gene ambiguous. CDR3 length equals 12 residues. Per the germline V gene, CDR1 is SGHVS and CDR2 is FQNEAQ. With 1 base removed from V and 5 bases from J, the gap between germline ends came to 5 bases. The CDR3 coding sequence is TGTGCCAGCAGCTTAGGGTTGGAGACCCAGTACTTC. Translation gives CASSLGLETQYF.

V usage is TRBV27 and J usage is TRBJ2-7, with 8 bases aligning to TRBD2. Germline trimming cut 10 bases from V and 0 bases from J; bases unmatched to any gene: 8. Looked up from germline, CDR1 is MNHEY and CDR2 is SMNVEV (reference sequence). The length of the CDR3 is 14 residues. The DNA for the CDR3 is TGTGCCACCACCCCGAGCGGGAGCTCCTACGAGCAGTACTTC. Residues: CATTPSGSSYEQYF.

Here the CDR3 DNA reads TGTGCCAGCAGTGACGTGGGTAGCACAGATACGCAGTATTTT. It is translated as CASSDVGSTDTQYF. The chain couples TRBV2 to TRBJ2-3; unclear D gene. Trimming removed 3 bases from V and 0 bases from J, with 7 bases in between. CDR1 is SNHLY, CDR2 FYNNEI, per germline. CDR3 length: 14 residues.

The rearrangement links TRBV6-5 to TRBJ1-5, with D maybe TRBD1 (5 bases). CDR1 and CDR2 (germline): MNHEY, SVGAGI. This CDR3 has 15 residues. Trimming shortened V by 2 bases and J by 0 bases, and 8 bases separated the two germline ends. As DNA, the CDR3 is TGTGCCAGCAGTTACGGGGGAGATAGCAATCAGCCCCAGCATTTT. Protein product: CASSYGGDSNQPQHF.

The DNA for the CDR3 is TGTGCCTGGAGTGTACAATCGGGGAAACAGCCCCAGCATTTT. It translates to CAWSVQSGKQPQHF. This chain links TRBV30 with TRBJ1-5; D is ambiguous. Trimming stripped 0 bases from V and 7 bases from J, with 13 bases between. The CDR3 runs to 14 residues. Germline lookup yields CDR1 GTSNPN and CDR2 SVGIG (reference sequence).

Only a few counts were recorded for this clone. V usage is TRBV7-9 and J usage is TRBJ2-5; D is perhaps TRBD2 (5 bases). Trimming cost V 5 bases and J 1 base, with 17 bases left between them. Germline-derived CDR1 and CDR2 are SEHNR and FQNEAQ (reference sequence). The CDR3 is 16 residues long. The CDR3 coding sequence is TGTGCCAGCAGCCCGTCGGGTGCGGGTAGCCAAGAGACCCAGTACTTC. Translation: CASSPSGAGSQETQYF.

This chain connects TRBV7-2 to TRBJ1-2; D remains ambiguous. Germline-derived CDR1 and CDR2 are SGHTA and FQGNSA. There are 13 residues in the CDR3. Deletions cut 4 bases from V and 5 bases from J, with 11 bases between. CDR3 sequence (DNA): TGTGCCAGCAGCTCCGCAGGCCGTTATGGCTACACCTTC. This sequence encodes CASSSAGRYGYTF.

This chain uses TRBV18 with TRBJ2-2; D is unclear. Per the germline V gene, CDR1 is KGHSH and CDR2 is LQKENI. The CDR3 covers 16 residues. The ends were cut back, 3 bases at V and 0 bases at J, with 11 bases in the middle. The DNA of the CDR3 is TGTGCCAGCTCACCCCTTCAGGCGCCGAACACCGGGGAGCTGTTTTTT. Amino acid sequence: CASSPLQAPNTGELFF.

The chain has TRBV19 and TRBJ1-1, with TRBD1 matching over 9 bases. Trimming at V came to 3 bases and at J to 5 bases, leaving 4 bases not matched to a gene. Germline CDR1 reads LNHDA; CDR2 reads SQIVND (reference sequence). This CDR3 contains 14 residues. The CDR3 sequence is CASSIGTGTTEAFF. The CDR3 DNA is TGTGCCAGTAGTATCGGGACAGGGACTACTGAAGCTTTCTTT.

CDR3 region: CSASYYNEQFF. The CDR3 DNA follows: TGCAGTGCTAGTTACTACAATGAGCAGTTCTTC. This chain joins TRBV20-1 and TRBJ2-1; D gene uncertain. CDR1 is DFQATT, CDR2 SNEGSKA, per germline (reference sequence). This CDR3 contains 11 residues. V was trimmed by 3 bases and J by 3 bases, leaving 3 bases between them.

This clone showed up just a few times. This chain links TRBV25-1 with TRBJ1-5; perhaps TRBD1 as D (6 bases). CDR3 length: 15 residues. CDR1 is MGHDK, CDR2 SYGVNS, per germline. V was clipped by 0 bases and J by 7 bases, with 13 bases between them. CDR3 loop: CASSEYLGGGQPQHF. Here the CDR3 DNA reads TGTGCCAGCAGTGAATATTTGGGGGGCGGCCAGCCCCAGCATTTT.

The chain employs TRBV4-1 and TRBJ2-7; 9 bases are shared with TRBD2. The trim removed 0 bases at V and 2 bases at J, leaving 8 bases unmatched. Looked up from germline, CDR1 is MGHRA and CDR2 is YSYEKL. The CDR3 is 17 amino acids. CDR3 sequence reads: CASSQDQASGITYEQYF. For the CDR3, the DNA is TGCGCCAGCAGCCAAGACCAAGCTAGCGGGATAACCTACGAGCAGTACTTC.

The CDR3: CASSGRGREAFF. The CDR3 DNA reads as TGTGCCAGCAGTGGGAGAGGGCGTGAAGCTTTCTTT. The chain combines TRBV2 with TRBJ1-1; D unclear. Germline CDR1 is SNHLY and CDR2 is FYNNEI. The length of the CDR3 is 12 residues. Trimming pared 4 bases from V and 7 bases from J, leaving 10 bases between.

In nucleotides, the CDR3 is TGTGCCAGCAGCTTGGTTCAGGGATGGAATCAGCCCCAGCATTTT. Residues: CASSLVQGWNQPQHF. The J gene is TRBJ1-5, the V gene TRBV5-8; perhaps TRBD1 as D (5 bases). In germline, CDR1 is SGHTS, CDR2 YDEGEE. Deletions cut 0 bases from V and 4 bases from J, with 11 bases between. The CDR3 covers 15 residues.